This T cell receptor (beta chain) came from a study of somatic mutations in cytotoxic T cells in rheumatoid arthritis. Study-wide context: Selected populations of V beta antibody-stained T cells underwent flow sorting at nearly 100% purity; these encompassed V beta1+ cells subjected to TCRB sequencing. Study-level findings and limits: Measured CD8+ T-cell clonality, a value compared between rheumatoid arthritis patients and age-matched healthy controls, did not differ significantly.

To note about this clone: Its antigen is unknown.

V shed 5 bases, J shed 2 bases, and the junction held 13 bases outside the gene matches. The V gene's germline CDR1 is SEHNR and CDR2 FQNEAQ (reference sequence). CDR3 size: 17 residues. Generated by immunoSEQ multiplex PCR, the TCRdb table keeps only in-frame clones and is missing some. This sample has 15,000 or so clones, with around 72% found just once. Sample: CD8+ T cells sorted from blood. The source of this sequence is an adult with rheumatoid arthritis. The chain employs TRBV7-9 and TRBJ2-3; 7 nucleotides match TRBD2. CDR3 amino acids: CASSTQRLANITDTQYF. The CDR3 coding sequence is TGTGCCAGCAGCACCCAGAGACTAGCAAATATCACAGATACGCAGTATTTT.